This T cell receptor (beta chain) was obtained from a study of blood T cell repertoires in COVID-19. At the level of the study: Acute and convalescent COVID-19 samples came from the United States, Italy and Spain.

The germline V gene has CDR1 MGHRA and CDR2 YSYEKL. The V gene lost 0 bases and the J gene lost 9 bases, with 9 bases spanning the gap. The CDR3 consists of 12 residues. TCRdb's copy holds only in-frame clones and misses some; the assay was immunoSEQ multiplex PCR. The sample lists 350,000 to 450,000 clones, around 85% occurring once. The receptor's source is a woman aged 18-35 years with acute or convalescent COVID-19. Sequences were obtained from peripheral blood. The gene calls are TRBV4-1 and TRBJ2-7, with unresolved D. CDR3 bases: TGCGCCAGCAGCCAAGACGGGTTTTGGCAGTACTTC. This codes for CASSQDGFWQYF.